Following are 22 T cell receptor beta chains from one sample sequenced in a study of blood T cell repertoires in COVID-19. Here immunoSEQ multiplex PCR was the method, and the copy in TCRdb shows in-frame clones only, minus some. The sample records 300,000 or so clones, roughly 92% being singletons. The specimen sequenced was peripheral blood. The receptors shown here come from a woman in her thirties with COVID-19, enrolled during active disease.

The genes are TRBV27 and TRBJ2-7; tentative D call: TRBD2 (5 bases). CDR3 length equals 12 residues. The V end lost 5 bases, the J end lost 5 bases, and 10 bases lay between the germline ends. The V gene's germline CDR1 is MNHEY and CDR2 SMNVEV (reference sequence). The CDR3 sequence is CASSPPGNEQYF. CDR3 bases: TGTGCCAGCAGTCCGCCGGGGAACGAGCAGTACTTC.

This clone was counted a single time. The chain employs TRBV11-2 and TRBJ1-4; 10 bases map to TRBD1. Germline V gene data show CDR1 as SGHAT and CDR2 as FQNNGV. The CDR3 contains 14 residues. V dropped 7 bases and J dropped 11; count of bases not matched to a gene: 10. The CDR3 region has the DNA TGTGCCAGCACCCCGGGACAGGGGAGTTATAAACTGTTTTTT. As protein: CASTPGQGSYKLFF.

V usage is TRBV10-1 and J usage is TRBJ2-2; D uncertain. CDR1 and CDR2 from the germline V gene are WNHNN and SYGVQD (reference sequence). This CDR3 contains 14 residues. Trimming pared 3 bases from V and 6 bases from J, leaving 11 bases between. The CDR3 nucleotides read TGCGCCAGCAGTGAACCAACAGATCCCGGGGAGCTGTTTTTT. It is translated as CASSEPTDPGELFF.

The gene calls are TRBV18 and TRBJ1-1; TRBD1 agrees at 10 bases. CDR3 length: 14 amino acids. V shed 4 bases and J 5 bases; nucleotides not matched to a gene: 4. CDR1 and CDR2 (germline): KGHSH, LQKENI. CDR3 bases: TGTGCCAGCTCACAAGGGACAGGGGATACTGAAGCTTTCTTT. Encoded protein: CASSQGTGDTEAFF.

The chain has TRBV14 and TRBJ1-6; TRBD1 agrees at 7 bases. Germline values: CDR1 SGHDN, CDR2 FVKESK. V was clipped by 4 bases and J by 7 bases; unmatched bases: 13. The CDR3 loop spans 17 amino acids. The CDR3 loop is CASSLALPGQRNSPLHF. For the CDR3, the DNA is TGTGCCAGCAGCCTTGCTTTACCGGGACAGAGAAATTCACCCCTCCACTTT.

The chain couples TRBV5-4 to TRBJ2-6, with 7 bases lining up with TRBD1. CDR1 and CDR2 from the germline V gene are SGHNT and YYREEE (reference sequence). The length of the CDR3 is 19 residues. V trimming: 0 bases; J trimming: 0 bases; junction bases outside the gene matches: 9. Here the CDR3 DNA reads TGTGCCAGCAGCTTGGGTCAGGCAGGGGGAGCCTCTGGGGCCAACGTCCTGACTTTC. Its translation is CASSLGQAGGASGANVLTF.

V is TRBV3-1 (or the pseudogene TRBV3-2) and J is TRBJ2-6, with 8 bases fitting TRBD1. The CDR3 loop spans 17 amino acids. Germline V CDR1 and CDR2: LGHDT, YNNKEL (reference sequence). J was trimmed by 0 bases and V by 1 base; bases with no gene match: 2. CDR3 sequence: CASSQGTGISGANVLTF. For the CDR3, the DNA is TGTGCCAGCAGCCAAGGGACAGGGATCTCTGGGGCCAACGTCCTGACTTTC.

This clone was found once. The V call is TRBV29-1, the J call TRBJ1-2; a possible D gene is TRBD1 (6 bases). CDR3 size: 16 residues. Trimming removed 0 bases from V and 4 bases from J, with 18 bases in between. CDR1 and CDR2 from the germline V gene are SQVTM and ANQGSEA. CDR3 in amino acids: CSVEDRGRGDRYGYTF. The DNA of the CDR3 is TGCAGCGTTGAAGATCGGGGCAGGGGCGACCGCTATGGCTACACCTTC.

This rearrangement joins TRBV6-1 to TRBJ1-1; D is ambiguous. Germline CDR1 reads MNHNS; CDR2 reads SASEGT. This CDR3 has 15 amino acids. Trimming shortened V by 1 base and J by 1 base, and 10 bases separated the two germline ends. For the CDR3, the DNA is TGTGCCAGCAGTGAAGACATGAATTCGAACACTGAAGCTTTCTTT. Amino acid sequence: CASSEDMNSNTEAFF.

The CDR3 DNA sequence: TGCAGTCGACATAGAAACACTGAAGCTTTCTTT. This encodes CSRHRNTEAFF. This chain uses TRBV20-1 with TRBJ1-1; no clear D gene. CDR1 and CDR2 (germline): DFQATT, SNEGSKA (reference sequence). The CDR3 runs 11 residues. V lost 8 bases and J lost 2, with 9 bases in between.

The rearrangement uses TRBV5-5 and TRBJ1-4, with TRBD1 as a possible D gene (6 bases). Deletions cut 4 bases from V and 1 base from J, with 14 bases between. This CDR3 spans 16 amino acids. Germline CDR1 is SGHKS and CDR2 is YYEKEE (reference sequence). The CDR3 DNA follows: TGTGCCAGCAGCAGCGGCCAGGGGCTAACTAATGAAAAACTGTTTTTT. Residues: CASSSGQGLTNEKLFF.

The chain carries TRBV3-1 (or the pseudogene TRBV3-2) and TRBJ2-2; no definite D call. The CDR3 runs 13 residues. The germline V and J ends were trimmed by 3 bases and 7 bases, with 9 bases remaining between them. CDR1 is LGHDT and CDR2 is YNNKEL in the germline V gene (reference sequence). The CDR3 DNA follows: TGTGCCAGCAGCCAGCTAGTGGTCGGGGAGCTGTTTTTT. Its protein is CASSQLVVGELFF.

The chain carries TRBV28 and TRBJ2-1; perhaps TRBD2 as D (5 bases). The V end lost 6 bases, the J end lost 0 bases, and 15 bases lay between the germline ends. The CDR3 length is 16 residues. Per the germline V gene, CDR1 is MDHEN and CDR2 is SYDVKM. The CDR3 DNA reads as TGTGCCAGCAGGTTTAAGCGGCACAGCTCCTACAATGAGCAGTTCTTC. Residues: CASRFKRHSSYNEQFF.

The V gene is TRBV18, the J gene TRBJ1-1, with D tentatively TRBD1 (5 bases). The V gene lost 0 bases and the J gene lost 6 bases, with 14 bases spanning the gap. Germline CDR1 reads KGHSH; CDR2 reads LQKENI. The CDR3 length is 15 residues. CDR3: CASSPPVGGWPEAFF. CDR3 coding DNA: TGTGCCAGCTCACCACCGGTTGGGGGGTGGCCTGAAGCTTTCTTT. Drawing the rest from reference TRBV18 and TRBJ1-1, the complete variable domain is NAGVMQNPRHLVRRRGQEARLRCSPMKGHSHVYWYRQLPEEGLKFMVYLQKENIIDESGMPKERFSAEFPKEGPSILRIQQVVRGDSAAYFCASSPPVGGWPEAFFGQGTRLTVV.

V gene TRBV30 combines with J gene TRBJ1-5; 9 bases agree with TRBD1. Germline trimming cut 2 bases from V and 6 bases from J; bases unmatched to any gene: 8. The CDR3 spans 15 residues. CDR1 is GTSNPN and CDR2 is SVGIG in the germline V gene (reference sequence). CDR3 loop: CAWSRGTGGGQPQHF. CDR3 coding DNA: TGTGCCTGGAGTCGAGGAACAGGGGGCGGTCAGCCCCAGCATTTT. Full variable domain (outside the CDR3, taken from reference TRBV30 and TRBJ1-5): SQTIHQWPATLVQPVGSPLSLECTVEGTSNPNLYWYRQAAGRGLQLLFYSVGIGQISSEVPQNLSASRPQDRQFILSSKKLLLSDSGFYLCAWSRGTGGGQPQHFGDGTRLSIL.

This rearrangement joins TRBV5-4 to TRBJ2-5; the match to TRBD1 covers 7 bases. The CDR3 runs 15 residues. Germline loops: CDR1 SGHNT, CDR2 YYREEE (reference sequence). V shed 4 bases, J shed 2 bases, and the junction held 8 bases outside the gene matches. CDR3 DNA: TGTGCCAGCAGCCGGGGACAGCCGGGGCAAGAGACCCAGTACTTC. The encoded protein is CASSRGQPGQETQYF.

This clone has more than one count but fewer than ten. The V gene is TRBV20-1, the J gene TRBJ2-7, with D possibly being TRBD2 (6 bases). The CDR3 totals 10 residues. Germline V lookup: CDR1 DFQATT, CDR2 SNEGSKA (reference sequence). The CDR3 is CRAGLYEQYF. The DNA for the CDR3 is TGCAGGGCGGGACTCTACGAGCAGTACTTC.

The chain recombines TRBV11-2 with TRBJ2-7, with 8 positions matching TRBD1. This CDR3 region has 15 residues. Germline trimming cut 1 base from V and 5 bases from J; bases unmatched to any gene: 7. Germline V gene lookup returns CDR1 SGHAT and CDR2 FQNNGV. The DNA for the CDR3 is TGTGCCAGCAGCTTAGTTGACAGGGGTGGGAACGAGCAGTACTTC. Translating gives CASSLVDRGGNEQYF.

The chain employs TRBV5-1 and TRBJ2-7, with no clear D. This CDR3 region has 14 residues. From germline, CDR1 is SGHRS and CDR2 YFSETQ. V lost 1 base, J lost 0 bases, and 8 bases lay in between. Here the CDR3 reads CASSLSESSYEQYF. The CDR3 region has the DNA TGCGCCAGCAGCTTGAGCGAGAGCTCCTACGAGCAGTACTTC.

The CDR3 region is CAKTSGIPTGELFF. CDR3 bases: TGTGCCAAGACTAGCGGGATTCCTACCGGGGAGCTGTTTTTT. V gene TRBV10-3 combines with J gene TRBJ2-2; 11 nucleotides agree with TRBD2. The CDR3 length is 14 residues. Germline V CDR1 and CDR2: ENHRY, SYGVKD. V gave up 10 bases and J gave up 5 bases; unmatched junction bases: 6.

V is TRBV5-1 and J is TRBJ2-7; the match to TRBD1 covers 10 bases. The CDR3 totals 15 residues. V shed 3 bases, J shed 5 bases, and the junction held 8 bases outside the gene matches. CDR1 and CDR2 from the germline V gene are SGHRS and YFSETQ. The CDR3 sequence: CASSSGGQGKHEQYF. DNA of the CDR3: TGCGCCAGCAGCTCCGGGGGACAGGGGAAGCACGAGCAGTACTTC.

The V call is TRBV7-9, the J call TRBJ1-4; a possible D gene is TRBD1 (5 bases). Germline CDR1 SEHNR, CDR2 FQNEAQ (reference sequence). This CDR3 is 15 amino acids long. V dropped 2 bases and J dropped 3 bases, with 10 bases sitting between them. The DNA of the CDR3 is TGTGCCAGCAGCTTAAGCGGGGGGGCTAATGAAAAACTGTTTTTT. Its protein product is CASSLSGGANEKLFF.